This record covers a single T cell receptor (beta chain). Mismatch with germline at one junction end may stem from a read error. The data were obtained in a study of blood T cells in healthy people across ages. A second 7 to 11 cycle PCR used barcoded and J-beta primers. TCRdb fed the 5' RACE reads into MiXCR, producing one record per CDR3 protein. Of about 770,000 distinct CDR3 sequences in the sample, 40% to 50% are singletons; the top ten hold around 21%. CDR1 and CDR2 from the germline V gene are DFQATT and SNEGSKA (reference sequence). CDR3 length: 15 residues. This chain connects TRBV20-1 to TRBJ2-7; D unclear. The sample consisted of blood. This clonotype was obtained from a man in his sixties in good health. CDR3 sequence (DNA): TGCGGTGCTAGTCCCAGGCCCAGGTCCTCCTACGAGCAGTACTTC. This codes for CGASPRPRSSYEQYF.